Listed below are T cell receptor beta chains from one sample, sequenced in a study of T cells in Graves' hyperthyroidism and ophthalmopathy. In TCRdb, the multiplex PCR reads were re-called with MiXCR into one record per CDR3 protein. The sample lists around 300,000 distinct CDR3 sequences; about an eighth were seen once. The sample consisted of blood. The receptor set was obtained from a woman in her 40s with Graves' hyperthyroidism. Both conserved end residues are part of each CDR3. D genes are given only for firm matches. Only part of the rows carry a size: once, few, many, or a class if the clone is expanded.

clone_size,j_call,cdr3_length,v_call,d_call,cdr3_aa,cdr3_nt
NA,TRBJ2-5,16,TRBV5-5,TRBD2,CASSLAFLAGGETQYF,TGTGCCAGCAGCTTGGCCTTCTTGGCGGGAGGGGAGACCCAGTACTTC
NA,TRBJ1-1,14,TRBV6-1,NA,CASSDEGLNTEAFF,TGTGCCAGCAGTGATGAGGGCCTCAACACTGAAGCTTTCTTT
many,TRBJ2-4,15,TRBV12-3/TRBV12-4,NA,CASSQSPPGAAIQYF,TGTGCCAGCAGCCAAAGTCCCCCAGGGGCGGCCATTCAGTACTTC
NA,TRBJ2-5,12,TRBV2,TRBD1,CASSTGAETQYF,TGTGCCAGTAGTACAGGGGCCGAGACCCAGTACTTC
many,TRBJ2-7,14,TRBV6-1,NA,CASSNSGGYYEQYF,TGTGCCAGCAGTAATAGCGGCGGCTACTACGAGCAGTACTTC
many,TRBJ1-1,12,TRBV24-1,NA,CATSGQNTEAFF,TGTGCCACCAGTGGACAGAACACTGAAGCTTTCTTT
NA,TRBJ2-1,13,TRBV27,NA,CASMPGSYNEQFF,TGTGCCAGCATGCCGGGTTCCTACAATGAGCAGTTCTTC
many,TRBJ1-4,15,TRBV5-1,TRBD1,CASSFEGTGVEKLFF,TGCGCCAGCAGCTTCGAGGGGACAGGGGTTGAAAAACTGTTTTTT
NA,TRBJ2-1,12,TRBV5-1,TRBD1,CASSLEGQLQFF,TGCGCCAGCAGCTTGGAGGGACAGTTGCAGTTCTTC
many,TRBJ2-7,14,TRBV6-1,NA,CASSGGRSSYEQYF,TGTGCCAGCTCCGGCGGACGTAGCTCCTACGAGCAGTACTTC
many,TRBJ2-1,14,TRBV7-2,TRBD2,CASRLAGSYNEQFF,TGTGCCAGCAGACTAGCGGGATCCTACAATGAGCAGTTCTTC
few,TRBJ2-3,14,TRBV9,NA,CASSVSEITDTQYF,TGTGCCAGCAGCGTGAGTGAGATTACAGATACGCAGTATTTT
many,TRBJ1-6,14,TRBV20-1,TRBD1,CSASNRGENSPLHF,TGCAGTGCTTCCAACAGGGGCGAGAATTCACCCCTCCACTTT
many,TRBJ1-1,12,TRBV28,NA,CASSRTRTEAFF,TGTGCCAGCAGTAGAACTAGGACTGAAGCTTTCTTT
many,TRBJ2-3,16,TRBV6-2/TRBV6-3,NA,CASRNTLAASTDTQYF,TGTGCCAGCAGGAATACCTTAGCGGCGAGCACAGATACGCAGTATTTT
NA,TRBJ2-2,13,TRBV2,TRBD1,CAGGTGGTGELFF,TGTGCCGGTGGGACAGGGGGCACCGGGGAGCTGTTTTTT
many,TRBJ2-1,14,TRBV19,NA,CASSIAGSYNEQFF,TGTGCCAGTAGTATAGCCGGCTCCTACAATGAGCAGTTCTTC
many,TRBJ2-3,15,TRBV12-3/TRBV12-4,TRBD2,CASTSGGSGSDTQYF,TGTGCCAGCACCTCAGGGGGTAGCGGGAGTGATACGCAGTATTTT